This T cell receptor (beta chain) was sequenced in a study of blood T cell repertoires in COVID-19. Study-level information: Whether acute or convalescent, the COVID-19 samples came from the United States, Italy and Spain. PBMCs, B-cell-depleted T cells, or T cells were the source of the cDNA or gDNA that made up the material.

Looked up from germline, CDR1 is SGHNT and CDR2 is YENEEA. The CDR3 is made up of 16 amino acids. The germline V and J ends were trimmed by 5 bases and 5 bases, with 21 bases remaining between them. As originally analysed: Amplifying reference gene primers gave estimates of nucleated cell counts. Generated by immunoSEQ multiplex PCR, the TCRdb table keeps only in-frame clones and is missing some. The D gene and trimming were derived from the DNA, and the V and J assignments and clone size from that table. Among roughly 460,000 clones listed, about 90% were seen once. During active infection, Seattle patients enrolled and were then monitored through disease.

This clonotype was obtained from a man aged 18 to 35 with COVID-19, enrolled during active disease. The rearrangement links TRBV11-3 to TRBJ2-5; maybe TRBD1 (7 bases). The sample comprised peripheral blood. The CDR3 bases are TGTGCCAGCAGCCCCCGGGGAAAGGGGGCGGGGGAGACCCAGTACTTC. It is translated as CASSPRGKGAGETQYF. Variable domain in full (rest from reference TRBV11-3 and TRBJ2-5): EAGVVQSPRYKIIEKKQPVAFWCNPISGHNTLYWYLQNLGQGPELLIRYENEEAVDDSQLPKDRFSAERLKGVDSTLKIQPAELGDSAVYLCASSPRGKGAGETQYFGPGTRLLVL.